This T cell receptor (beta chain) was documented in a study of blood T cells in healthy people across ages. Together with a sample-barcoded 5' primer, a J-beta primer mix was included in a second PCR lasting roughly 6 to 12 cycles. TCRdb independently ran MiXCR on the 5' RACE reads; one entry per CDR3 protein. The table shows 540,000 or so distinct CDR3 sequences, with about 25% occurring only once. The study, taken as a whole, reports: Donor CMV status, an unknown factor, possibly confounded changes in expanded clonotypes. Age showed a roughly linear inverse relationship with TCR beta diversity per million T cells.

This clonotype was recorded a few times. Its antigen is undetermined. Sequenced: blood. The source of this sequence is a woman in her 70s in good health.

CDR3 bases: TGTGCCAGTAAGGGACAGGGAATCAATGAGCAGTTCTTC. Translated, it gives CASKGQGINEQFF. The gene calls are TRBV6-2 or TRBV6-3 and TRBJ2-1, with TRBD1 matching over 9 bases. The V gene's germline CDR1 is MNHEY and CDR2 SVGEGT. This CDR3 is built from 13 residues. Trimming took 9 bases from V and 6 from J; bases not matched to a gene: 6.